This TCR beta chain was retrieved from a study of blood T cell repertoires in COVID-19. Method: immunoSEQ multiplex PCR; TCRdb's copy keeps in-frame clones and lacks some. This table holds some 150,000 clones, about 83% found once. The V and J ends lost 2 bases and 0 bases respectively, with 8 bases between them. This CDR3 region has 15 residues. Germline CDR1 reads MNHEY; CDR2 reads SVGAGI. The chain combines TRBV6-5 with TRBJ1-3, with D perhaps TRBD1 (6 bases). This receptor was taken from a human donor in a cohort sampled during active COVID-19. Source material: peripheral blood. CDR3 in amino acids: CASSYQQGSGNTIYF. The CDR3 nucleotides read TGTGCCAGCAGTTACCAACAGGGCTCTGGAAACACCATATATTTT.